These 16 T cell receptor beta chains were all obtained from the same sample, sequenced in a study of blood T cells in healthy people across ages. Then a second PCR, running about 7 to 11 cycles, was carried out with a sample-barcoded 5' primer and a J-beta primer mix. Using its own MiXCR run on the 5' RACE reads, TCRdb lists one record per CDR3 protein. In the table there are 1.2 million to 1.5 million distinct CDR3 sequences, approximately 59% of which are singletons. Sequenced sample: blood. These receptors were collected from a man between 18 and 29 years old in good health.

This clonotype turned up a few times. The V call is TRBV4-1, the J call TRBJ2-1; possible D gene TRBD2, 5 bases. CDR3 length equals 12 residues. Germline V gives CDR1 MGHRA, CDR2 YSYEKL. The V end was cut by 5 bases, the J end by 9 bases, with 11 bases between. CDR3 amino acids: CASSAPAAEQFF. In nucleotides, the CDR3 is TGCGCCAGCAGCGCCCCAGCGGCTGAGCAGTTCTTC.

This clonotype was detected a few times. J is TRBJ2-3 and V is TRBV20-1; 10 bases are shared with TRBD2. The junction had 6 bases not matched to a gene; V was cut back by 6 bases and J by 6 bases. Per germline, CDR1 DFQATT and CDR2 SNEGSKA (reference sequence). This CDR3 spans 13 amino acids. CDR3 in amino acids: CSARLAGVDTQYF. The CDR3 DNA sequence: TGCAGTGCGAGGCTAGCGGGAGTCGATACGCAGTATTTT.

This sequence joins TRBV5-1 and TRBJ1-4, with D maybe TRBD1 (6 bases). V lost 2 bases to trimming and J lost 2 bases, with 19 bases between them. The CDR3 spans 18 residues. Germline V gene sequence: CDR1 SGHRS, CDR2 YFSETQ. CDR3 sequence: CASSFAPTGLGTNEKLFF. CDR3 in DNA: TGCGCCAGCAGCTTTGCCCCCACAGGGTTGGGGACTAATGAAAAACTGTTTTTT.

The chain links TRBV25-1 to TRBJ2-3; D tentatively reads TRBD1 or TRBD2 (5 bases each). V dropped 6 bases and J dropped 6 bases, with 13 bases sitting between them. The germline V gene encodes CDR1 MGHDK and CDR2 SYGVNS. The CDR3 has 13 amino acids. The CDR3 nucleotides are TGTGCCAGCAGCCCGGGACCGCGCGATACGCAGTATTTT. Residues: CASSPGPRDTQYF. The variable domain in full, completed from reference TRBV25-1 and TRBJ2-3, reads EADIYQTPRYLVIGTGKKITLECSQTMGHDKMYWYQQDPGMELHLIHYSYGVNSTEKGDLSSESTVSRIRTEHFPLTLESARPSHTSQYLCASSPGPRDTQYFGPGTRLTVL.

This sequence joins TRBV20-1 and TRBJ1-2; TRBD1 might be the D (5 bases). Germline values: CDR1 DFQATT, CDR2 SNEGSKA (reference sequence). V lost 7 bases and J lost 4, with 19 bases in between. CDR3 length equals 14 residues. The CDR3 DNA is TGCAGTGGTGCCAAGGGGAGCCCCCCCTATGGCTACACCTTC. Translation: CSGAKGSPPYGYTF.

Here the CDR3 DNA reads TGTGCCACCAGCACGGCCCGGGGGGGTGAGCAGTTCTTC. Its protein product is CATSTARGGEQFF. The rearrangement joins TRBV15 to TRBJ2-1, with 8 bases fitting TRBD2. The CDR3 has 13 amino acids. Per germline, CDR1 LNHNV and CDR2 YYDKDF (reference sequence). Trimming took 4 bases from V and 9 from J; bases not matched to a gene: 5.

The V and J genes are TRBV5-1 and TRBJ1-1; no clear D. V was cut by 1 base and J by 0 bases, with 10 bases left in between. Germline CDR1 reads SGHRS; CDR2 reads YFSETQ. The CDR3 runs 15 residues. CDR3 in amino acids: CASSLSRTMNTEAFF. The CDR3 nucleotides read TGCGCCAGCAGCTTGAGCCGGACCATGAACACTGAAGCTTTCTTT. The whole variable domain, remainder taken from reference TRBV5-1 and TRBJ1-1, is KAGVTQTPRYLIKTRGQQVTLSCSPISGHRSVSWYQQTPGQGLQFLFEYFSETQRNKGNFPGRFSGRQFSNSRSEMNVSTLELGDSALYLCASSLSRTMNTEAFFGQGTRLTVV.

This sequence joins TRBV5-6 and TRBJ2-5, with a tentative D call TRBD2 (6 bases). Germline V gene sequence: CDR1 SGHDT, CDR2 YYEEEE. V lost 2 bases and J 1 base, leaving 9 bases between the germline ends. The CDR3 covers 14 residues. This chain's CDR3 is CASSFRGIQETQYF. As DNA, the CDR3 is TGTGCCAGCAGCTTTCGCGGGATCCAAGAGACCCAGTACTTC.

This clonotype was counted a few times. The V gene is TRBV4-2, the J gene TRBJ1-4, with 7 nucleotides matching TRBD1. This CDR3 has 16 residues. J lost 4 bases, V lost 4 bases, and 9 bases had no gene match. Germline V gene sequence: CDR1 LGHNA, CDR2 YNFKEQ. The CDR3 DNA is TGTGCCAGCAGCCTAGAAGCGGGACAGATTAATGAAAAACTGTTTTTT. Translating it yields CASSLEAGQINEKLFF.

The chain carries TRBV18 and TRBJ2-4; perhaps TRBD1 as D (6 bases). The closer fit of TRBJ2-7 to the DNA end suggests the J call may be wrong. CDR1 KGHSH and CDR2 LQKENI come from the germline V gene. This CDR3 comprises 15 residues. CDR3 in DNA: TGTGCCAGCTCACCTAACAGGGCCGCCTCCTACGAGCAGTACTTC. It yields the protein CASSPNRAASYEQYF.

This rearrangement joins TRBV29-1 to TRBJ1-2, with D perhaps TRBD1 (5 bases). CDR1 is SQVTM and CDR2 is ANQGSEA in the germline V gene. Trimming left V 3 bases short and J 2 bases short, with 10 bases between. This CDR3 contains 13 residues. CDR3 bases: TGCAGCGTTGAGAAGGGGATGAACTATGGCTACACCTTC. Protein sequence: CSVEKGMNYGYTF.

With regard to this clonotype: An end of the junction differs from the germline gene, which may be a read error. The chain employs TRBV5-1 and TRBJ2-5; D is unresolved. CDR3 length: 15 amino acids. Germline V gene sequence: CDR1 SGHRS, CDR2 YFSETQ. The CDR3: CASSFGSFLQETQHF. The CDR3 DNA reads TGCGCCAGCAGCTTTGGGTCCTTCCTCCAAGAGACCCAGCACTTC.

The chain combines TRBV12-3 or TRBV12-4 with TRBJ1-1; D may be TRBD1 (5 bases). The CDR3 is made up of 13 amino acids. The V end was cut by 8 bases, the J end by 0 bases, with 10 bases between. The CDR3 region is CASLGTVNTEAFF. The CDR3 nucleotides are TGTGCCAGCCTTGGGACGGTGAACACTGAAGCTTTCTTT.

The V call is TRBV5-1, the J call TRBJ2-3; 15 positions match TRBD2. The CDR3 runs to 17 residues. Per the germline V gene, CDR1 is SGHRS and CDR2 is YFSETQ. Unmatched junction bases numbered 8, after V lost 5 bases and J lost 4 bases. The CDR3 bases are TGCGCCAGCAGTCGAGGACTAGCGGGAGGGCCCCCAGATACGCAGTATTTT. Its translation is CASSRGLAGGPPDTQYF. The full variable domain, completed using reference TRBV5-1 and TRBJ2-3, is KAGVTQTPRYLIKTRGQQVTLSCSPISGHRSVSWYQQTPGQGLQFLFEYFSETQRNKGNFPGRFSGRQFSNSRSEMNVSTLELGDSALYLCASSRGLAGGPPDTQYFGPGTRLTVL.

This rearrangement joins TRBV2 to TRBJ2-7; the match to TRBD2 covers 11 bases. The V segment lost 5 bases and the J segment 7 bases; nucleotides outside the gene matches: 10. Per germline, CDR1 SNHLY and CDR2 FYNNEI. The CDR3 sequence is 15 residues long. The CDR3 is CASSRTSGSLREQYF. The CDR3 DNA reads TGTGCCAGCAGTCGAACTAGCGGGAGCCTTAGAGAGCAGTACTTC.

The V call is TRBV7-9, the J call TRBJ2-3, with TRBD2 matching 10 bases. Losses at the gene ends were 0 bases for V and 5 bases for J; bases not matched to a gene: 11. The CDR3 length is 18 residues. In germline, CDR1 is SEHNR, CDR2 FQNEAQ (reference sequence). The chain's CDR3 is CASSLAGLAGVYKDTQYF. In nucleotides, the CDR3 is TGTGCCAGCAGCTTAGCGGGGCTAGCGGGAGTATACAAAGATACGCAGTATTTT.